This is a list of T cell receptor beta chains from one sample in a study of identical twins. TCRdb itself ran the 5' RACE reads through MiXCR, one entry per CDR3 protein. The top ten clones hold less than 2% of a sample with just under 650,000 distinct CDR3 sequences, 7.1% of them seen once. These data were also reused for a study on yellow fever vaccine responses in identical twins.

Sequencing was performed on PBMCs. The origin of the receptors is a woman between 18 and 29 years old in good health. Both conserved end residues are part of each CDR3. The order of the fields is CDR3 DNA, CDR3 protein, J gene, D gene, clone size, V gene. The D gene is left open where the match is weak. Size values are once, few and many counts, or a class for expanded clones, and some rows have none.

TGCGCCAGCAGCTCCGACAGGCTGGGCGGCGGGGAGCTGTTTTTT | CASSSDRLGGGELFF | TRBJ2-2 | NA | many | TRBV5-1
TGTGCCAGCAGCTTGGTTTACGGCACAGATACGCAGTATTTT | CASSLVYGTDTQYF | TRBJ2-3 | NA | NA | TRBV5-6
TGTGCCAGCATCCCCGCGACAGTCGGCGGAGCTTTCTTT | CASIPATVGGAFF | TRBJ1-1 | NA | many | TRBV6-1
TGCAGCACCCGAGGTTTAGCGGGAGGCCATGAGCAGTTCTTC | CSTRGLAGGHEQFF | TRBJ2-1 | TRBD2 | NA | TRBV29-1
TGCGCCAGCAGCTCGGGACACAACACAGATACGCAGTATTTT | CASSSGHNTDTQYF | TRBJ2-3 | NA | many | TRBV5-1
TGTGCCAGCAGTTCTGGGCCACCTGAGCAGTTCTTC | CASSSGPPEQFF | TRBJ2-1 | NA | NA | TRBV12-3/TRBV12-4
TGTGCCAGCAGTGAGGTACTAGCTGGCGATGAGCAGTTCTTC | CASSEVLAGDEQFF | TRBJ2-1 | NA | few | TRBV2
TGTGCCACCAGTCGAGGGAGGGCCAGTCATAATGAGCAGTTCTTC | CATSRGRASHNEQFF | TRBJ2-1 | TRBD2 | few | TRBV15
TGTGCCAGCAGCTTGGAAAGGGTACGGAATGAGCAGTTCTTC | CASSLERVRNEQFF | TRBJ2-1 | NA | few | TRBV5-8
TGTGCCGCGGCCCAACGGGCCGTCGGGACGCAGTATTTT | CAAAQRAVGTQYF | TRBJ2-3 | NA | many | TRBV3-1
TGTGCCAGCAGTGACGGACAGGGGGGCCCCGGGGAGCTGTTTTTT | CASSDGQGGPGELFF | TRBJ2-2 | TRBD1 | NA | TRBV2
TGCAGTGCGGGACCCGCGGGAGAGACCCAGTACTTC | CSAGPAGETQYF | TRBJ2-5 | NA | few | TRBV20-1
TGTGCCAGCACCCGGGACAGGTACACCGGGGAGCTGTTTTTT | CASTRDRYTGELFF | TRBJ2-2 | TRBD1 | few | TRBV28
TGTGCCATCAGTGCGGGAGGCCGGTACAATGAGCAGTTCTTC | CAISAGGRYNEQFF | TRBJ2-1 | TRBD2 | NA | TRBV10-3
TGCGCCAGCAGCCACATTAAAGGGGCTTGGACTGAAGCTTTCTTT | CASSHIKGAWTEAFF | TRBJ1-1 | NA | many | TRBV5-1
TGTGCCACCAGCAGAGATCGGTCCTACGAGCAGTACTTC | CATSRDRSYEQYF | TRBJ2-7 | NA | few | TRBV15
TGTGCCAGCAGTCCCGGGACGACGTATGGCTACACCTTC | CASSPGTTYGYTF | TRBJ1-2 | NA | few | TRBV12-3/TRBV12-4
TGTGCCAGCAGCCAGAAATTTCCGGGACAGGGTGACACTGAAGCTTTCTTT | CASSQKFPGQGDTEAFF | TRBJ1-1 | TRBD1 | NA | TRBV3-1
TGTGCCAGCAGCTTACCTGGGGTGGAGACCCAGTACTTC | CASSLPGVETQYF | TRBJ2-5 | NA | few | TRBV7-8
TGTGCCAGCAGCTGGACGTCTGGACAGGGAGGCAACTACGAGCAGTACTTC | CASSWTSGQGGNYEQYF | TRBJ2-7 | TRBD1 | NA | TRBV7-9
TGCGCCAGCAGCCCCCCCCTTCCAGGGACGAATGAGCAGTTCTTC | CASSPPLPGTNEQFF | TRBJ2-1 | NA | NA | TRBV4-1
TGTGCCAGCAGCTTAGTAGGCGCCTCTGACGGCAATGAGCAGTTCTTC | CASSLVGASDGNEQFF | TRBJ2-1 | NA | few | TRBV7-6
TGCAGTGCTAGCTTCTTGGCAGGGAACAACGAGCAGTACTTC | CSASFLAGNNEQYF | TRBJ2-7 | NA | many | TRBV20-1
TGCAGTGCTAGACACAGGAGGGTTAACACTGAAGCTTTCTTT | CSARHRRVNTEAFF | TRBJ1-1 | NA | NA | TRBV20-1
TGTGCCAGCAGTTTGGGACAGGGGGCAAGCTACACCTTC | CASSLGQGASYTF | TRBJ1-2 | TRBD1 | NA | TRBV6-5
TGCAGTGCTAGAGACACCTTGGGGGAGGGGGTTCAGCCCCAGCATTTT | CSARDTLGEGVQPQHF | TRBJ1-5 | NA | NA | TRBV20-1
TGTGCCAGCACACCAGGGGGTGTGGAGACCCAGTACTTC | CASTPGGVETQYF | TRBJ2-5 | TRBD1 | few | TRBV12-3/TRBV12-4
TGCAGTGCTAGAGATTTGGGTGGAATCACAGATACGCAGTATTTT | CSARDLGGITDTQYF | TRBJ2-3 | NA | many | TRBV20-1
TGTGCCATCAGTGAGTCGACTCTTGGCTTGGCTTTCTTT | CAISESTLGLAFF | TRBJ1-1 | NA | many | TRBV10-3
TGTGCCAGCACCTTAGCGGGGGCCGGGGAGACCCAGTACTTC | CASTLAGAGETQYF | TRBJ2-5 | TRBD2 | NA | TRBV12-3/TRBV12-4
TGTGCCAGCAGCTTGTACACCTCCTACAATGAGCAGTTCTTC | CASSLYTSYNEQFF | TRBJ2-1 | NA | NA | TRBV5-4
TGTGCCACCAGTGATCTCCCCGGGACACAAGAGACCCAGTACTTC | CATSDLPGTQETQYF | TRBJ2-5 | NA | few | TRBV24-1
TGTGCCAGCACCCGGGAGGGCGGGGAGCTGTTTTTT | CASTREGGELFF | TRBJ2-2 | TRBD2 | many | TRBV7-9
TGTGCCAGCGGGAAGCCTGGGTACGAGCAGTACTTC | CASGKPGYEQYF | TRBJ2-7 | NA | NA | TRBV27